This T cell receptor beta chain was documented in a study of shared clonotypes between healthy human individuals. Terminally differentiated effector memory CD45RA+ cells were excluded by CCR7 positive selection of CD45RO-negative cells. From germline, CDR1 is SGHDT and CDR2 YYEEEE. V gave up 8 bases and J gave up 9 bases, with 6 bases separating them. CDR3 size: 9 residues. This clone showed up just once. The run depth of the assay was deep. For sorted subsets, about 190 ng DNA per replicate equaled 33,000 or so T cell genomes. The method was immunoSEQ multiplex PCR; TCRdb's version includes in-frame clones alone and lacks a portion of them. Counted here are some 2 million clones, just under 95% occurring once; the ten biggest clones make up 0.9% to 1.5%.

This clonotype was obtained from a man between 18 and 35 years old in good health. The chain has TRBV5-6 and TRBJ2-4; D uncertain. The source material was naive CD8+ T cells sorted from blood. The CDR3 sequence: CARSGIQYF. The CDR3, as DNA: TGTGCCAGGTCAGGCATTCAGTACTTC.